These 30 T cell receptor beta chains originate from one sample sequenced in a study of blood T cell repertoires in COVID-19. Method: immunoSEQ multiplex PCR; TCRdb's copy keeps in-frame clones and lacks some. Among just over 95,000 clones listed, approximately 81% were seen once. Sequencing used peripheral blood. Receptor source: a man in his sixties with acute or convalescent COVID-19.

This sequence joins TRBV11-2 and TRBJ2-7; TRBD2 agrees at 11 bases. V shed 6 bases and J 1 base; nucleotides not matched to a gene: 5. Germline V gene data show CDR1 as SGHAT and CDR2 as FQNNGV. There are 15 residues in the CDR3. The CDR3 DNA is TGTGCCAGCAGAAAACTAGCGGGAGTGTCCTACGAGCAGTACGTC. Its translation is CASRKLAGVSYEQYV.

In this sample, this clone turned up a few times. V usage is TRBV19 and J usage is TRBJ1-5; the match to TRBD1 covers 9 bases. V lost 6 bases, J lost 4 bases, and 4 bases stayed unmatched. The germline gives CDR1 LNHDA, CDR2 SQIVND (reference sequence). CDR3 length equals 14 residues. The DNA for the CDR3 is TGTGCCAGTAGACGGACAGGGGATAATCAGCCCCAGCATTTT. Amino acid sequence: CASRRTGDNQPQHF.

The chain links TRBV5-1 to TRBJ2-7, with TRBD1 matching over 7 bases. The CDR3 contains 14 residues. Germline-derived CDR1 and CDR2 are SGHRS and YFSETQ. The V and J ends lost 0 bases and 6 bases, in that order; junction bases with no gene match: 6. CDR3 loop: CASSLGDTGAEQYF. The CDR3 DNA sequence: TGCGCCAGCAGCTTGGGGGATACAGGGGCCGAGCAGTACTTC.

The rearrangement uses TRBV5-1 and TRBJ2-5, with D hard to call. Germline V gene lookup returns CDR1 SGHRS and CDR2 YFSETQ. The V end was cut by 0 bases, the J end by 5 bases, with 23 bases between. This CDR3 is 18 amino acids long. The CDR3 nucleotides read TGCGCCAGCAGCTTGGTGCGTCAAAGCGAACAAGTCGGGGAGACCCAGTACTTC. This translates into CASSLVRQSEQVGETQYF.

In nucleotides, the CDR3 is TGTGCCGCCGGACAGTTTATGAACACTGAAGCTTTCTTT. Protein sequence: CAAGQFMNTEAFF. The gene calls are TRBV5-5 and TRBJ1-1; tentatively, D is TRBD1 (6 bases). The CDR3 spans 13 residues. V lost 10 bases, J lost 0 bases, and 13 bases lay in between. In germline, CDR1 is SGHKS, CDR2 YYEKEE (reference sequence).

This clone appeared once. The chain carries TRBV5-6 and TRBJ2-5, with a possible D match to TRBD1 (6 bases). Trimming took 1 base from V and 3 from J, leaving 16 bases between them. The CDR3 has 16 amino acids. Germline loops: CDR1 SGHDT, CDR2 YYEEEE. CDR3 DNA: TGTGCCAGCAGCTTGTCCAGGGGCCTAAATAAAGAGACCCAGTACTTC. Its translation is CASSLSRGLNKETQYF.

The chain couples TRBV5-1 to TRBJ1-3, with D tentatively TRBD1 (5 bases). With 5 bases removed from V and 0 bases from J, the gap between germline ends came to 12 bases. This CDR3 contains 15 residues. The V gene's germline CDR1 is SGHRS and CDR2 YFSETQ. In nucleotides, the CDR3 is TGCGCCAGCAGTCTACAGGTGGGCTCTGGAAACACCATATATTTT. Translation: CASSLQVGSGNTIYF.

This rearrangement joins TRBV7-9 to TRBJ1-6; D may be TRBD1 (6 bases). Germline lookup yields CDR1 SEHNR and CDR2 FQNEAQ (reference sequence). V shed 5 bases and J shed 8 bases, with 16 bases lying between them. The CDR3 has 15 amino acids. The DNA for the CDR3 is TGTGCCAGCAGCCTGGGGACACTAGAGGATTCACCCCTCCACTTT. Its translation is CASSLGTLEDSPLHF.

This sequence joins TRBV19 and TRBJ2-7; tentative D call: TRBD2 (6 bases). The CDR3 covers 15 residues. Trimming stripped 6 bases from V and 7 bases from J, with 22 bases between. In germline, CDR1 is LNHDA, CDR2 SQIVND (reference sequence). CDR3 region: CASRAGTSLRLEQYV. The DNA of the CDR3 is TGTGCCAGTAGGGCCGGGACTTCCCTCCGATTAGAGCAGTACGTC.

The chain is built from TRBV6-6 and TRBJ1-2, with D maybe TRBD1 (5 bases). V shed 8 bases and J shed 0 bases, with 16 bases lying between them. CDR1 is MNHNY and CDR2 is SVGAGI in the germline V gene (reference sequence). The CDR3 loop spans 15 amino acids. The CDR3 bases are TGTGCCAGCCTAATTGGGGCGATAGCTAACTATGGCTACACCTTC. It codes for CASLIGAIANYGYTF.

The table lists this clone with a count of one. This rearrangement joins TRBV13 to TRBJ1-2; 7 bases match TRBD1. This CDR3 is built from 13 residues. Germline V gene lookup returns CDR1 PRHDT and CDR2 FYEKMQ (reference sequence). V dropped 4 bases and J dropped 5; count of bases not matched to a gene: 4. DNA of the CDR3: TGTGCCAGCAGCTGGGACAGAGCATATGGCTACACCTTC. Translation: CASSWDRAYGYTF.

The V and J genes are TRBV27 and TRBJ1-5; D perhaps matches TRBD1 (6 bases). Germline values: CDR1 MNHEY, CDR2 SMNVEV (reference sequence). Trimming shortened V by 5 bases and J by 3 bases, and 17 bases separated the two germline ends. The CDR3 runs to 16 residues. CDR3 region: CASSPTTGSINQPQHF. The CDR3, as DNA: TGTGCCAGCAGTCCGACCACAGGGTCTATCAATCAGCCCCAGCATTTT.

V gene TRBV18 combines with J gene TRBJ2-1, with 9 bases aligning to TRBD1. The CDR3 has 16 residues. Looked up from germline, CDR1 is KGHSH and CDR2 is LQKENI. The ends lost 4 bases at V and 7 bases at J; junction bases unmatched: 11. CDR3: CASSLIQGAPLNEQFF. The CDR3 coding sequence is TGTGCCAGCTCACTGATACAGGGGGCCCCCCTAAATGAGCAGTTCTTC.

This clone was seen a few times. The V call is TRBV7-9, the J call TRBJ1-2; 9 nucleotides line up with TRBD1. The CDR3 covers 19 residues. The germline V gene has CDR1 SEHNR and CDR2 FQNEAQ (reference sequence). V shed 3 bases and J 1 base; nucleotides not matched to a gene: 15. The CDR3 DNA reads TGTGCCAGCAGCTTTCTGAAGGGCGGGACAGGGAACTATAACTATGGCTACACCTTC. Its translation: CASSFLKGGTGNYNYGYTF.

The chain recombines TRBV11-2 with TRBJ1-1; the D gene is possibly TRBD1 (5 bases). CDR1 and CDR2 (germline): SGHAT, FQNNGV. Trimming removed 5 bases at V and 5 bases at J, with 15 bases between. CDR3 length: 14 residues. The CDR3 region has the DNA TGTGCCAGCAGCGATCTTAGGGGCAAGACTGAAGCTTTCTTT. As protein: CASSDLRGKTEAFF.

This clone was seen a handful of times. The V gene is TRBV7-6, the J gene TRBJ1-3; the D gene is possibly TRBD1 (6 bases). With 1 base removed from V and 4 bases from J, the gap between germline ends came to 14 bases. The CDR3 has 16 residues. CDR1 is SGHVS and CDR2 is FNYEAQ in the germline V gene. CDR3 in DNA: TGTGCCAGCAGCTTAGGGATACAGGGACCCGGAAACACCATATATTTT. Protein product: CASSLGIQGPGNTIYF.

The V gene is TRBV18, the J gene TRBJ1-5; 7 bases map to TRBD1. There are 15 residues in the CDR3. J lost 5 bases, V lost 9 bases, and 13 bases had no gene match. Germline V gives CDR1 KGHSH, CDR2 LQKENI. The CDR3 DNA is TGTGCCAGTTCGAGGGGGCAGGGACCCTATCAGCCCCAGCATTTT. Amino acid sequence: CASSRGQGPYQPQHF. The entire variable domain, with the rest obtained from reference TRBV18 and TRBJ1-5, is as follows: NAGVMQNPRHLVRRRGQEARLRCSPMKGHSHVYWYRQLPEEGLKFMVYLQKENIIDESGMPKERFSAEFPKEGPSILRIQQVVRGDSAAYFCASSRGQGPYQPQHFGDGTRLSIL.

The chain has TRBV15 and TRBJ2-5, with 12 bases that match TRBD2. J was trimmed by 5 bases and V by 0 bases; bases with no gene match: 10. CDR1 and CDR2 (germline): LNHNV, YYDKDF (reference sequence). The CDR3 spans 18 residues. CDR3 nucleotides: TGTGCCACCAGCAGAGATTGGGCTAGCGGGAGGGTGGATGAGACCCAGTACTTC. Translated, it gives CATSRDWASGRVDETQYF. The entire variable domain, with the rest obtained from reference TRBV15 and TRBJ2-5, is as follows: DAMVIQNPRYQVTQFGKPVTLSCSQTLNHNVMYWYQQKSSQAPKLLFHYYDKDFNNEADTPDNFQSRRPNTSFCFLDIRSPGLGDTAMYLCATSRDWASGRVDETQYFGPGTRLLVL.

This chain connects TRBV6-2 or TRBV6-3 to TRBJ1-2; 7 bases fit TRBD1. This CDR3 region has 15 residues. The germline CDR1 and CDR2 sequences are MNHEY and SVGEGT. J gave up 6 bases and V 2 bases, and 9 bases lay outside the gene matches. This chain's CDR3 is CASSYTLQGNDGYTF. The CDR3 DNA follows: TGTGCCAGCAGTTACACCCTACAGGGGAACGATGGCTACACCTTC.

The V gene is TRBV9, the J gene TRBJ2-1; TRBD1 matches at 9 bases. CDR3 length equals 16 residues. V was clipped by 1 base and J by 5 bases; unmatched bases: 7. Germline lookup yields CDR1 SGDLS and CDR2 YYNGEE. CDR3 nucleotides: TGTGCCAGCAGCGTAAGGGGACAGGGTGTCAACAATGAGCAGTTCTTC. This encodes CASSVRGQGVNNEQFF.

The CDR3 loop reads CASSSGLIQGETQYF. The CDR3 nucleotides read TGTGCCAGCAGCTCCGGACTGATTCAGGGGGAGACCCAGTACTTC. V usage is TRBV7-8 and J usage is TRBJ2-5; maybe TRBD1 (6 bases). This CDR3 is built from 15 residues. V lost 4 bases and J 5 bases, leaving 17 bases between the germline ends. Germline CDR1 is SGHVS and CDR2 is FQNEAQ.

Here the CDR3 reads CASSDRDNQPQHF. CDR3 DNA: TGTGCCAGCAGTGACAGGGACAATCAGCCCCAGCATTTT. The V gene is TRBV25-1, the J gene TRBJ1-5, with D perhaps TRBD1 (5 bases). Trimming shortened V by 3 bases and J by 3 bases, and 6 bases separated the two germline ends. Germline V lookup: CDR1 MGHDK, CDR2 SYGVNS. This CDR3 spans 13 amino acids.

This clone was found a few times. This sequence joins TRBV7-9 and TRBJ1-1; D perhaps matches TRBD1 (6 bases). Trimming pared 7 bases from V and 0 bases from J, leaving 21 bases between. Germline CDR1 is SEHNR and CDR2 is FQNEAQ (reference sequence). This CDR3 has 17 amino acids. This chain's CDR3 is CASNQRGSGLVNTEAFF. The CDR3 DNA sequence: TGTGCCAGCAACCAAAGGGGGAGCGGACTTGTGAACACTGAAGCTTTCTTT.

The chain employs TRBV27 and TRBJ1-2, with no clear D. Trimming removed 6 bases at V and 1 base at J, with 9 bases between. This CDR3 comprises 13 residues. Germline CDR1 and CDR2: MNHEY and SMNVEV (reference sequence). The CDR3 is CASSHDINYGYTF. In nucleotides, the CDR3 is TGTGCCAGCAGCCATGACATTAACTATGGCTACACCTTC.

The rearrangement uses TRBV11-2 and TRBJ2-7; D perhaps matches TRBD2 (6 bases). The CDR3 contains 15 residues. Looked up from germline, CDR1 is SGHAT and CDR2 is FQNNGV. The ends were cut back, 0 bases at V and 10 bases at J, with 19 bases in the middle. The CDR3 reads CASSLDGLAGGVQYV. CDR3 nucleotides: TGTGCCAGCAGCTTAGATGGGCTAGCCGGAGGGGTCCAGTACGTC.

The chain couples TRBV6-5 to TRBJ1-2; 8 nucleotides match TRBD1. Per germline, CDR1 MNHEY and CDR2 SVGAGI. J lost 0 bases, V lost 6 bases, and 6 bases had no gene match. The CDR3 has 15 residues. The CDR3 nucleotides are TGTGCCAGCAGGTGGCAGGGGGCCTCTAACTATGGCTACACCTTC. Amino acid sequence: CASRWQGASNYGYTF.

Only a few counts were recorded for this clone. This chain uses TRBV29-1 with TRBJ1-2; unclear D gene. Germline CDR1 and CDR2: SQVTM and ANQGSEA. The length of the CDR3 is 10 residues. Trimming pared 5 bases from V and 6 bases from J, leaving 7 bases between. The CDR3, as DNA: TGCAGCGTTAAGGAGAATGGCTACACCTTC. It yields the protein CSVKENGYTF.

The chain recombines TRBV10-3 with TRBJ2-7; 11 bases agree with TRBD1. CDR1 ENHRY and CDR2 SYGVKD come from the germline V gene. Unmatched junction bases numbered 7, after V lost 0 bases and J lost 6 bases. CDR3 length: 16 amino acids. CDR3 residues: CAISESWTGGLGEQYV. The CDR3 DNA reads TGTGCCATCAGTGAGTCGTGGACAGGGGGCTTGGGCGAGCAGTACGTC.

This clone was recorded a few times. This chain joins TRBV28 and TRBJ1-2; tentatively, D is TRBD1 (6 bases). Germline CDR1 MDHEN, CDR2 SYDVKM. The CDR3 is made up of 15 amino acids. V was pared by 7 bases and J by 0 bases, with 15 bases between. CDR3 nucleotide sequence: TGTGCCAGCAATTCCCCTACAGGGCCTAACTATGGCTACACCTTC. Translated: CASNSPTGPNYGYTF.

The V gene is TRBV6-5, the J gene TRBJ1-1; no reliable D call. The germline V and J ends were trimmed by 5 bases and 8 bases, with 15 bases remaining between them. Germline CDR1 and CDR2: MNHEY and SVGAGI. This CDR3 has 13 residues. The DNA of the CDR3 is TGTGCCAGCAGTCCCCGGGCCCCGGGAGAAGCTTTCTTT. It encodes CASSPRAPGEAFF.